These 16 T cell receptor beta chains were all obtained from the same sample, sequenced in a study of shared clonotypes between healthy human individuals. The assay was immunoSEQ multiplex PCR, and TCRdb's table has in-frame clones only and misses some. The table records some 2,000,000 clones, approximately 94% of them present only once. Material for sequencing was naive CD4+ T cells sorted from blood. Subset in this sample: CD45RA+ positively selected. The source is a man between 18 and 29 years old in good health.

This chain connects TRBV28 to TRBJ2-7; TRBD1 aligns across 7 bases. CDR3 length: 16 residues. Germline V CDR1 and CDR2: MDHEN, SYDVKM. V gave up 6 bases and J gave up 2 bases; unmatched junction bases: 13. CDR3 loop: CASRGMTGSLAYEQYF. The CDR3 DNA is TGTGCCAGCAGGGGGATGACAGGGTCCCTTGCCTACGAGCAGTACTTC.

The chain couples TRBV21-1 to TRBJ2-7; the DNA was not compared with TRBD1, the D call given in the table. TRBV21-1 is deemed a pseudogene. The CDR3 length is 8 residues. The CDR3 bases are TGTGCCTCCCATACGGACAGTTTC. It specifies CASHTDSF.

V usage is TRBV5-1 and J usage is TRBJ1-6; TRBD1 is a possible D gene (6 bases). This CDR3 is 15 amino acids long. Trimming pared 3 bases from V and 7 bases from J, leaving 14 bases between. Germline CDR1 and CDR2: SGHRS and YFSETQ. DNA for the CDR3: TGCGCCAGCAGCTGGGACATCGGAAGGAATTCACCCCTCCACTTT. Translated, it gives CASSWDIGRNSPLHF.

The chain recombines TRBV7-2 with TRBJ1-4; 7 bases agree with TRBD1. Trimming removed 5 bases from V and 7 bases from J; junction bases left unmatched: 13. The CDR3 consists of 16 residues. In germline, CDR1 is SGHTA, CDR2 FQGNSA. The chain's CDR3 is CASSPARQGSFEKLFF. In DNA form, the CDR3 reads TGTGCCAGCAGCCCGGCCCGACAGGGCTCCTTTGAAAAACTGTTTTTT.

The rearrangement uses TRBV19 and TRBJ1-5; 11 positions match TRBD1. Unmatched junction bases numbered 5, after V lost 7 bases and J lost 3 bases. The CDR3 totals 15 residues. From germline, CDR1 is LNHDA and CDR2 SQIVND (reference sequence). Here the CDR3 DNA reads TGTGCCAGTAACCCGGACAGGGGGCTCAATCAGCCCCAGCATTTT. Protein: CASNPDRGLNQPQHF.

The rearrangement joins TRBV27 to TRBJ1-5; D may be TRBD1 (6 bases). V was clipped by 2 bases and J by 6 bases, with 11 bases between them. CDR1 and CDR2 from the germline V gene are MNHEY and SMNVEV (reference sequence). The CDR3 is 14 amino acids. In DNA, the CDR3 is TGTGCCAGCAGTTTAGGGGGCAGTCTTCAGCCCCAGCATTTT. Translated: CASSLGGSLQPQHF.

This rearrangement joins TRBV19 to TRBJ2-5; tentative D call: TRBD1 (6 bases). There are 15 residues in the CDR3. The germline V and J ends were trimmed by 1 base and 1 base, with 10 bases remaining between them. CDR1 is LNHDA, CDR2 SQIVND, per germline (reference sequence). In nucleotides, the CDR3 is TGTGCCAGTAGTATAGGTGGACAGCTCCAAGAGACCCAGTACTTC. Its protein is CASSIGGQLQETQYF.

For this clone: The sample holds other DNA sequences that translate to the same CDR3. The chain is built from TRBV5-4 and TRBJ2-3; D perhaps matches TRBD2 (5 bases). This CDR3 comprises 12 residues. Trimming cost V 5 bases and J 4 bases, with 8 bases left between them. Germline loops: CDR1 SGHNT, CDR2 YYREEE (reference sequence). CDR3 amino acids: CASSLRADTQYF. The CDR3 coding sequence is TGTGCCAGCAGTTTGAGGGCAGATACGCAGTATTTT.

V and J are TRBV7-2 and TRBJ1-1, with 10 bases fitting TRBD1. This CDR3 is 15 amino acids long. After removal of 0 bases from V and 4 bases from J, the junction contained 2 bases not matched to a gene. Germline CDR1 SGHTA, CDR2 FQGNSA. CDR3 in amino acids: CASSLAGTGVTEAFF. CDR3 DNA: TGTGCCAGCAGCTTAGCTGGGACAGGGGTCACTGAAGCTTTCTTT.

CDR3 nucleotides: TGTGCCACCAGCAGAGGGAGGTTGAACACTGAAGCTTTCTTT. Translated, it gives CATSRGRLNTEAFF. The chain links TRBV15 to TRBJ1-1, with no clear D. The CDR3 totals 14 residues. Germline V gene sequence: CDR1 LNHNV, CDR2 YYDKDF (reference sequence). With 1 base removed from V and 0 bases from J, the gap between germline ends came to 6 bases.

The V gene is TRBV6-5, the J gene TRBJ1-2; 12 bases map to TRBD1. This CDR3 has 16 residues. Germline assignment: CDR1 MNHEY and CDR2 SVGAGI. The trim removed 4 bases at V and 7 bases at J, leaving 10 bases unmatched. CDR3 DNA: TGTGCCAGCAGTTCCCCCGGGACAGGGGGCAAAGTTGGCTACACCTTC. It is translated as CASSSPGTGGKVGYTF.

The rearrangement joins TRBV7-2 to TRBJ2-7, with 10 bases identical to TRBD2. Germline CDR1 SGHTA, CDR2 FQGNSA. J lost 7 bases, V lost 6 bases, and 12 bases had no gene match. This CDR3 contains 15 residues. The CDR3 DNA is TGTGCCAGCAGTCTTTCCATAGCGGGAGGTCTGGAGCAGTACTTC. Its translation is CASSLSIAGGLEQYF.

The V gene is TRBV30, the J gene TRBJ2-7; no firm D call. The CDR3 has 15 residues. V was shortened by 0 bases and J by 3 bases, with 15 bases between the two germline ends. Germline V lookup: CDR1 GTSNPN, CDR2 SVGIG (reference sequence). CDR3 protein: CAWSVRLLHDYEQYF. For the CDR3, the DNA is TGTGCCTGGAGTGTTCGTCTACTCCACGACTACGAGCAGTACTTC.

This sequence joins TRBV27 and TRBJ1-2; D might be TRBD1 (5 bases). CDR1 is MNHEY and CDR2 is SMNVEV in the germline V gene (reference sequence). Trimming pared 6 bases from V and 0 bases from J, leaving 8 bases between. CDR3 length equals 13 residues. The CDR3 bases are TGTGCCAGCAGAGCAGGGTCTAACTATGGCTACACCTTC. This translates into CASRAGSNYGYTF.

This chain links TRBV25-1 with TRBJ1-1; 12 bases map to TRBD1. This CDR3 region has 17 residues. V dropped 4 bases and J dropped 4; count of bases not matched to a gene: 10. In germline, CDR1 is MGHDK, CDR2 SYGVNS. The CDR3 here is CASSATPGQGAATEAFF. CDR3 nucleotide sequence: TGTGCCAGCAGTGCTACTCCGGGACAGGGGGCTGCCACTGAAGCTTTCTTT.

The sample holds a few counts of this clone. The gene calls are TRBV13 and TRBJ1-6; TRBD1 might be the D (5 bases). The V and J ends lost 8 bases and 6 bases respectively, with 14 bases between them. Germline-derived CDR1 and CDR2 are PRHDT and FYEKMQ (reference sequence). The CDR3 is 14 residues long. CDR3: CASVRQGLNSPLHF. CDR3 sequence (DNA): TGTGCCAGCGTCCGGCAGGGACTTAATTCACCCCTCCACTTT.